This TCR beta chain derives from a study of T cell responses to AZD1222 COVID-19 vaccine. Overall study context: Second-dose recipients at about 4 or about 12 weeks were treated as one pooled group. Study results and caveats: Researchers took repertoire samples only after the peak T cell response had come. A rise in Spike-specific TCR breadth and depth followed two AZD1222 doses.

Remarks on this clone: The target antigen is unknown.

Germline assignment: CDR1 MNHEY and CDR2 SVGEGT. The CDR3 totals 17 residues. J gave up 0 bases and V 3 bases, and 5 bases lay outside the gene matches. Method: immunoSEQ multiplex PCR; TCRdb's copy keeps in-frame clones and lacks some. Of approximately 180,000 clones listed, roughly 92% are singletons. This clonotype was obtained from an adult in good health. The input for sequencing was peripheral blood, taken on day 0 of AZD1222 vaccination. V is TRBV6-2 or TRBV6-3 and J is TRBJ2-3; TRBD2 matches at 11 bases. The DNA for the CDR3 is TGTGCCAGCAGTTATTCCACTAGCGGGAGTAGCACAGATACGCAGTATTTT. This gives the protein CASSYSTSGSSTDTQYF.